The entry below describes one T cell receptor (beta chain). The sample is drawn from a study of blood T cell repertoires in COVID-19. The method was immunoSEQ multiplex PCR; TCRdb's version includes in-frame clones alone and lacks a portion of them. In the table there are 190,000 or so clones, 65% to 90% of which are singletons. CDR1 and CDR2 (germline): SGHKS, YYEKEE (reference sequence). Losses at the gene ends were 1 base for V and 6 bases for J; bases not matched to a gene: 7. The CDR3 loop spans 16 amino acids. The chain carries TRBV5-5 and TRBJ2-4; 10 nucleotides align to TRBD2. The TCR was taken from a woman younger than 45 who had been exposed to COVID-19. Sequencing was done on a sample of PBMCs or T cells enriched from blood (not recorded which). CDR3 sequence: CASSLSGGAQGNIQYF. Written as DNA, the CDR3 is TGTGCCAGCAGCTTGAGCGGGGGGGCCCAAGGAAACATTCAGTACTTC.